The 10 T cell receptor beta chains presented below share a single source sample, sequenced in a study of blood T cell repertoires in COVID-19. Sequencing used immunoSEQ multiplex PCR; TCRdb keeps in-frame clones, though not all of them. In the table there are tens of thousands of clones, around 90% of which are singletons. The sample taken for sequencing was peripheral blood. The receptor source for this set is a woman of 80 years or more with acute or convalescent COVID-19.

V gene TRBV3-1 (or the pseudogene TRBV3-2) combines with J gene TRBJ2-5; unclear D gene. Germline CDR1 and CDR2: LGHDT and YNNKEL (reference sequence). CDR3 length equals 12 residues. The ends were cut back, 0 bases at V and 9 bases at J, with 8 bases in the middle. The CDR3: CASSQDRQAQYF. The CDR3 DNA sequence: TGTGCCAGCAGCCAAGATAGACAAGCCCAGTACTTC.

The V gene is TRBV18, the J gene TRBJ2-3; 9 positions agree with TRBD1. The CDR3 spans 16 residues. V dropped 0 bases and J dropped 6; count of bases not matched to a gene: 7. The V gene's germline CDR1 is KGHSH and CDR2 LQKENI. Here the CDR3 DNA reads TGTGCCAGCTCACCACCCGGGACAGGGACCCAGGATACGCAGTATTTT. Translating it yields CASSPPGTGTQDTQYF.

The genes are TRBV19 and TRBJ2-3; 7 bases fit TRBD1. The V gene end was trimmed by 5 bases and the J gene end by 3 bases; junction bases not matched to a gene: 14. The CDR3 runs 17 residues. CDR1 is LNHDA and CDR2 is SQIVND in the germline V gene (reference sequence). The CDR3 sequence is CASSVRQGLGSTDTQYF. DNA for the CDR3: TGTGCCAGTAGTGTAAGACAGGGATTAGGGTCGACAGATACGCAGTATTTT.

The genes are TRBV6-5 and TRBJ1-6; no definite D call. The V gene lost 10 bases and the J gene lost 7 bases, with 8 bases spanning the gap. The CDR3 has 11 residues. Germline V gene lookup returns CDR1 MNHEY and CDR2 SVGAGI. The DNA of the CDR3 is TGTGCCACCGGGGTGAATTCACCCCTCCACTTT. This sequence encodes CATGVNSPLHF.

This chain joins TRBV27 and TRBJ1-4; 9 bases are a match to TRBD1. The ends lost 10 bases at V and 7 bases at J; junction bases unmatched: 13. The CDR3 is 15 residues long. In germline, CDR1 is MNHEY, CDR2 SMNVEV (reference sequence). The CDR3 DNA sequence: TGTGCCAACCCTTCTGGGGACAGGGCACCTGAAAAACTGTTTTTT. Amino acids: CANPSGDRAPEKLFF.

This chain connects TRBV6-6 to TRBJ2-7; 9 nucleotides line up with TRBD1. The CDR3 consists of 15 residues. Trimming at V came to 5 bases and at J to 2 bases, leaving 7 bases not matched to a gene. Looked up from germline, CDR1 is MNHNY and CDR2 is SVGAGI (reference sequence). Written as DNA, the CDR3 is TGTGCCAGCAGTGACACGGGACAGGGCCCCTACGAGCAGTACTTC. Translating it yields CASSDTGQGPYEQYF.

This chain joins TRBV4-1 and TRBJ1-2, with D perhaps TRBD1 (5 bases). Trimming stripped 0 bases from V and 6 bases from J, with 20 bases between. The germline gives CDR1 MGHRA, CDR2 YSYEKL. This CDR3 has 17 amino acids. CDR3 sequence (DNA): TGCGCCAGCAGCCAAGAAGGGGCGAACTCTCAATCGGATGGCTACACCTTC. This encodes CASSQEGANSQSDGYTF.

V gene TRBV6-2 or TRBV6-3 combines with J gene TRBJ2-1, with a weak D call TRBD1 (6 bases). Looked up from germline, CDR1 is MNHEY and CDR2 is SVGEGT. The CDR3 runs to 15 residues. Trimming stripped 5 bases from V and 5 bases from J, with 16 bases between. As DNA, the CDR3 is TGTGCCAGCAGTGGGCGACAGGAATCTAACAATGAGCAGTTCTTC. Protein: CASSGRQESNNEQFF.

This chain joins TRBV19 and TRBJ2-2; a weak D match, TRBD1 (6 bases). The germline gives CDR1 LNHDA, CDR2 SQIVND (reference sequence). V gave up 6 bases and J gave up 4 bases, with 12 bases separating them. This CDR3 spans 14 amino acids. CDR3 amino acids: CASRQGWGTGELFF. In DNA form, the CDR3 reads TGTGCCAGTAGACAGGGATGGGGCACCGGGGAGCTGTTTTTT.

This chain joins TRBV7-3 and TRBJ2-1; 9 nucleotides agree with TRBD2. Germline CDR1 and CDR2: SGHTA and FQGTGA. This CDR3 is built from 15 residues. The V gene end was trimmed by 5 bases and the J gene end by 8 bases; junction bases not matched to a gene: 10. The CDR3 DNA is TGTGCCAGCAGCCCGGGACTAGCTTTTGTCCATGAGCAGTTCTTC. Protein: CASSPGLAFVHEQFF.